The next 3 T cell receptor beta chains were all read from a single sample in a study of blood T cell repertoires in COVID-19 (TCRdb year 2020). Receptor libraries were prepared by the immunoSEQ multiplex PCR assay. Here the immuneACCESS table is served through TCRdb, limited to in-frame sequences with V and J called. Missing clones are a known gap in these copies; in checked studies unresolved V genes cover under half, and the rest lacks a known reason. In this sample the table shows hundreds of thousands of clones, 70% to 90% of which occur a single time. 5% to 6.5% of the sample comes from the top ten. The sequencing sample was made of peripheral blood. The source is a woman under 40 with COVID-19, enrolled during active disease.

This rearrangement joins TRBV13 to TRBJ2-2, with TRBD1 matching over 8 bases. The germline gives CDR1 PRHDT, CDR2 FYEKMQ (reference sequence). The V segment lost 6 bases and the J segment 7 bases; nucleotides outside the gene matches: 16. This CDR3 is 17 amino acids long. CDR3 region: CASRPWMDRVIGGELFF. The DNA of the CDR3 is TGTGCCAGCAGGCCCTGGATGGACAGGGTGATTGGCGGGGAGCTGTTTTTT.

The V call is TRBV25-1, the J call TRBJ1-1; D gene unclear. V was trimmed by 3 bases and J by 5 bases, leaving 13 bases between them. CDR1 MGHDK and CDR2 SYGVNS come from the germline V gene. This CDR3 spans 14 amino acids. The chain's CDR3 is CASSDSGAGTEAFF. In DNA form, the CDR3 reads TGTGCCAGCAGTGACTCTGGCGCGGGGACTGAAGCTTTCTTT.

The DNA for the CDR3 is TGTGCCAGCAGCTTTCGAGGGCAAGAGACCCAGTACTTC. The encoded protein is CASSFRGQETQYF. The gene calls are TRBV7-2 and TRBJ2-5; weak D call: TRBD2 (5 bases). V was trimmed by 3 bases and J by 2 bases, leaving 7 bases between them. Germline V lookup: CDR1 SGHTA, CDR2 FQGNSA. The CDR3 is 13 residues long.